The rows below give T cell receptor beta chains drawn from one sample of a study of T cells in Graves' hyperthyroidism and ophthalmopathy. From the multiplex PCR reads, TCRdb called clonotypes with MiXCR, one entry per CDR3 protein. The sample lists roughly 570,000 distinct CDR3 sequences; roughly 46% were seen once. Sample: peripheral blood or thyroid tissue (not recorded which). Receptors originate from an adult woman with Graves' disease, either hyperthyroidism or ophthalmopathy (not recorded which). Each CDR3 is given with its conserved first and last residue. Fields, in order: CDR3 length, D gene, V gene, J gene, clone size, CDR3 DNA, CDR3 protein. D genes are given only for firm matches. Expanded clones are given a class, and other clones once, few, many or no size at all.

>12|TRBD1|TRBV2|TRBJ1-1|NA
TGTGCCAGCAGGGGTGACAGGGATCGGGCTTTCTTT
CASRGDRDRAFF
>16|NA|TRBV5-1|TRBJ2-2|many
TGCGCCAGCAGCTGGTCCCTCAGCGCGAACACCGGGGAGCTGTTTTTT
CASSWSLSANTGELFF
>13|NA|TRBV10-3|TRBJ1-4|NA
TGTGCCATCAACGCTGCAACTAATGAAAAACTGTTTTTT
CAINAATNEKLFF
>12|NA|TRBV29-1|TRBJ1-1|NA
TGCAGCTTAGGTACCGGGAACACTGAAGCTTTCTTT
CSLGTGNTEAFF
>9|NA|TRBV29-1|TRBJ1-1|few
TGCAGCGTTGACCGGTGGGCTTTCTTT
CSVDRWAFF
>14|TRBD1|TRBV7-3|TRBJ1-1|NA
TGTGCCAGCAGGCCCGGGACAGGGCACACTGAAGCTTTCTTT
CASRPGTGHTEAFF
>13|TRBD1|TRBV19|TRBJ1-1|NA
TGTGCCAGTACCCCGACAGGGCCCACTGAAGCTTTCTTT
CASTPTGPTEAFF
>17|TRBD1|TRBV5-6|TRBJ1-6|NA
TGTGCCAGCAGCTTGGAACCGCAGGGGGATGGGAATTCACCCCTCCACTTT
CASSLEPQGDGNSPLHF
>17|TRBD1|TRBV25-1|TRBJ1-1|NA
TGTGCCAGCAGTGAACTTTTACAGGGGGGGGACGGCACTGAAGCTTTCTTT
CASSELLQGGDGTEAFF
>15|TRBD2|TRBV7-9|TRBJ2-2|many
TGTGCCAGCAGCTCAGGACTAGTGGGGACCGGGGAGCTGTTTTTT
CASSSGLVGTGELFF
>15|TRBD1|TRBV20-1|TRBJ2-5|once
TGCAGTGCTAGAGGCCTCCAGGGGGCAGGTCAGCCCCAGTACTTC
CSARGLQGAGQPQYF
>12|NA|TRBV12-3/TRBV12-4|TRBJ1-1|NA
TGTGCCAGCAGTTTAGGGCGCATTGAAGCTTTCTTT
CASSLGRIEAFF
>14|NA|TRBV7-8|TRBJ1-4|NA
TGTGCCAGCAGCTTATCCTTAGGGGTTGAAAAACTGTTTTTT
CASSLSLGVEKLFF
>15|NA|TRBV10-3|TRBJ2-7|NA
TGTGCCATCAGTGAGGGGCCAGGGGGGGAATACGAGCAGTACTTC
CAISEGPGGEYEQYF
>16|TRBD1|TRBV5-1|TRBJ1-1|NA
TGCGCCAGCAGCTACGGACAGGGGGCCGGGAACACTGAAGCTTTCTTT
CASSYGQGAGNTEAFF
>11|TRBD2|TRBV10-3|TRBJ2-7|many
TGTGCCTCCCAGCGGGAATACGAGCAGTACTTC
CASQREYEQYF
>16|NA|TRBV4-2|TRBJ1-1|NA
TGTGCCAGCAGCCAAGTTCAAAGGGGGATGAACACTGAAGCTTTCTTT
CASSQVQRGMNTEAFF
>15|NA|TRBV5-1|TRBJ1-5|many
TGCGCCAGCAGCTTGCTGGGGGCACGGAATCAGCCCCAGCATTTT
CASSLLGARNQPQHF
>15|NA|TRBV7-2|TRBJ1-1|NA
TGTGCCAGCAGCCTGGGGCAGACCATGAACACTGAAGCTTTCTTT
CASSLGQTMNTEAFF
>15|NA|TRBV11-2|TRBJ1-4|NA
TGTGCCAGCAGCTCAACCGCGGGAACTAATGAAAAACTGTTTTTT
CASSSTAGTNEKLFF
>13|NA|TRBV29-1|TRBJ1-1|many
TGCAGCGTTAACCAGGGTTTACGCACTGAAGCTTTCTTT
CSVNQGLRTEAFF
>12|NA|TRBV7-9|TRBJ1-1|NA
TGTGCCAGCAGCGTTCGCGGCACTGAAGCTTTCTTT
CASSVRGTEAFF
>15|TRBD1|TRBV25-1|TRBJ2-7|few
TGTGCCAGCTCACCACGATCGACAGGGAGCGGCGAGCAGTACTTC
CASSPRSTGSGEQYF
>12|TRBD1|TRBV7-9|TRBJ2-6|once
TGTGCCAGCAGCCAGGGGGCCGACGTCCTGACTTTC
CASSQGADVLTF
>17|NA|TRBV10-3|TRBJ1-6|NA
TGTGCCATCGGGTGGGACATCGTGAGCTCCTATAATTCACCCCTCCACTTT
CAIGWDIVSSYNSPLHF
>12|TRBD1|TRBV29-1|TRBJ1-1|NA
TGCAGCGTTAGGGGGCTACCTACTGAAGCTTTCTTT
CSVRGLPTEAFF
>17|NA|TRBV25-1|TRBJ1-4|NA
TGTGCCAGCAGTGAATGGACCCACAGGGCGGGCGGTGAAAAACTGTTTTTT
CASSEWTHRAGGEKLFF
>16|NA|TRBV6-5|TRBJ2-2|many
TGTGCCAGCAGTACGCAGGGACTGGGGCCGACCGGGGAGCTGTTTTTT
CASSTQGLGPTGELFF
>17|TRBD2|TRBV2|TRBJ2-5|many
TGTGCCAGCAGTGAAGCAGGAGAGACTAGCGGGAGGGAGACCCAGTACTTC
CASSEAGETSGRETQYF
>14|NA|TRBV4-1|TRBJ1-2|many
TGCGCCAGCAGCCGAGCCAGGGACTTCTATGGCTACACCTTC
CASSRARDFYGYTF
>14|NA|TRBV5-1|TRBJ2-5|many
TGCGCCAGCAGCCTCCAGACAGAGGGGGAGACCCAGTACTTC
CASSLQTEGETQYF
>13|NA|TRBV7-6|TRBJ1-2|once
TGTGCCAGCAGCTTACCCTACGGGCATGGCTACACCTTC
CASSLPYGHGYTF
>14|NA|TRBV5-1|TRBJ2-7|many
TGCGCCAGCAGCTGGAATAATAAGGGCTACGAGCAGTACTTC
CASSWNNKGYEQYF
>17|NA|TRBV15|TRBJ1-2|many
TGTGCCACCAGCCCTAATCAGGCTACGACCTCTAACTATGGCTACACCTTC
CATSPNQATTSNYGYTF
>13|NA|TRBV5-1|TRBJ1-1|NA
TGCGCCAGCAGGTTATGGGGAAGCACTGAAGCTTTCTTT
CASRLWGSTEAFF
>14|NA|TRBV25-1|TRBJ1-2|NA
TGTGCCAGCAGTGCCCCTAAAGGCAACTATGGCTACACCTTC
CASSAPKGNYGYTF
>12|NA|TRBV10-3|TRBJ1-1|NA
TGTGCCATCAGGCAACTGAACACTGAAGCTTTCTTT
CAIRQLNTEAFF
>15|NA|TRBV10-3|TRBJ2-3|NA
TGTGCCATCAGTGAGATTCTAGCGACCGCAGATACGCAGTATTTT
CAISEILATADTQYF
>12|NA|TRBV29-1|TRBJ2-5|many
TGCAGCGTCGGACGGATACAAGAGACCCAGTACTTC
CSVGRIQETQYF
>13|NA|TRBV4-1|TRBJ1-1|many
TGCGCCAGCAGCCAAGAGTCGGGGTCCGAAGCTTTCTTT
CASSQESGSEAFF
>18|NA|TRBV24-1|TRBJ1-5|many
TGTGCCACCAGTGATTTATTGGGGCACGGGGACCGATATCAGCCCCAGCATTTT
CATSDLLGHGDRYQPQHF